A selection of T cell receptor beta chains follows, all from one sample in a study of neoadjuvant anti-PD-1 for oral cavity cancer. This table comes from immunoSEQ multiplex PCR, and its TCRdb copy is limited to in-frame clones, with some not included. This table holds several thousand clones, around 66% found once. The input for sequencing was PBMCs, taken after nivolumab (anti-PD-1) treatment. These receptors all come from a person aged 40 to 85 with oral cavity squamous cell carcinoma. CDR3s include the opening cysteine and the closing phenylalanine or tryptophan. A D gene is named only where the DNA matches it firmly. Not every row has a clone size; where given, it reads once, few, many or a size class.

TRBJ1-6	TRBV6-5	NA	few	CASSRTNNSPLHF	TGTGCCAGCAGTCGGACTAATAATTCACCCCTCCACTTT
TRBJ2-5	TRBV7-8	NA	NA	CASSYLETQYF	TGTGCCAGCAGCTATTTGGAGACCCAGTACTTC
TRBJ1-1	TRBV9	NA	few	CASSVGKGTINTEAFF	TGTGCCAGCAGCGTAGGCAAGGGGACCATAAACACTGAAGCTTTCTTT
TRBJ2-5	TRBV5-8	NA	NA	CASSSGGGGNQETQYF	TGTGCCAGCAGCTCTGGAGGAGGTGGTAATCAAGAGACCCAGTACTTC
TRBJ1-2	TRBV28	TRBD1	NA	CASSLNRGRHGYTF	TGTGCCAGCAGTTTAAACAGGGGGCGCCATGGCTACACCTTC
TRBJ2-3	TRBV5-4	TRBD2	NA	CASSLELAVVDTQYF	TGTGCCAGCAGCTTGGAACTAGCGGTGGTAGATACGCAGTATTTT
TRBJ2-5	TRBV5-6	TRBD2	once	CASGTSGEQETQYF	TGTGCCAGTGGGACTAGCGGGGAACAAGAGACCCAGTACTTC
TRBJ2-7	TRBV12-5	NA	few	CASGFPEGNPNNEQYF	TGTGCTAGTGGTTTCCCCGAGGGGAACCCTAACAACGAGCAGTACTTC
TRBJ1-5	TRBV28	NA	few	CASSLKRTLFHPAQHF	TGTGCCAGCAGTTTAAAGCGGACGCTCTTTCATCCAGCCCAGCATTTT
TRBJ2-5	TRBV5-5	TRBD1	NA	CASSTGTGSGSETQYF	TGTGCCAGCAGCACCGGGACAGGGAGTGGGTCAGAGACCCAGTACTTC
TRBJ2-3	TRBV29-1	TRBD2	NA	CSVVGSGVYTDTQYF	TGCAGCGTTGTGGGTAGCGGGGTATACACAGATACGCAGTATTTT
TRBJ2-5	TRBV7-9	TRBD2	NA	CASSPGLAGGGETQYF	TGTGCCAGCAGCCCTGGACTAGCGGGAGGAGGAGAGACCCAGTACTTC
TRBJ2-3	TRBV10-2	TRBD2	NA	CASTGGSTDTQYF	TGCGCCAGCACGGGGGGGTCCACAGATACGCAGTATTTT
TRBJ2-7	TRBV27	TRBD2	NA	CASLTSGSYEQYF	TGTGCCAGTCTGACTAGCGGGAGCTACGAGCAGTACTTC
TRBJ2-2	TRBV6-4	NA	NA	CASSVQDRTGELFF	TGTGCCAGCAGTGTACAGGACCGCACCGGGGAGCTGTTTTTT
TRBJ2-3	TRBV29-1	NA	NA	CSVQGLDTQYF	TGCAGCGTACAGGGTCTGGATACGCAGTATTTT
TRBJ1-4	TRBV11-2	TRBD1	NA	CASSSLDRTVGKLFF	TGTGCCAGCAGCTCATTGGACAGGACGGTTGGGAAACTGTTTTTT
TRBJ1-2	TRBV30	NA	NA	CAWSGQTPRSNYGYTF	TGTGCCTGGAGTGGACAGACGCCCAGGTCTAACTATGGCTACACCTTC
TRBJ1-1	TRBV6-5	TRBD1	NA	CAGKRQGMNTEAFF	TGTGCCGGAAAAAGACAGGGGATGAACACTGAAGCTTTCTTT
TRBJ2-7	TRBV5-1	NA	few	CASSLDAHSYEQYF	TGCGCCAGCAGCTTGGATGCCCACTCCTACGAGCAGTACTTC
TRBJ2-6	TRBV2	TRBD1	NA	CASSTILGDRSSGANVLTF	TGTGCCAGCAGTACAATATTGGGGGACAGAAGCTCTGGGGCCAACGTCCTGACTTTC
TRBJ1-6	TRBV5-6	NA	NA	CASSLINSPLHF	TGTGCCAGCAGCCTGATTAATTCACCCCTCCACTTT
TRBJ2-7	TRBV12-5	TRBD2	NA	CASGVGTSGRDEQYF	TGTGCTAGTGGTGTCGGGACTAGCGGGAGAGACGAGCAGTACTTC
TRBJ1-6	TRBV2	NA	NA	CASSEGPGSYNSPLHF	TGTGCCAGCAGTGAAGGCCCGGGGTCCTATAATTCACCCCTCCACTTT
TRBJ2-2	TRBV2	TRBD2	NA	CASSETGGNTGELFF	TGTGCCAGCAGTGAGACGGGAGGGAACACCGGGGAGCTGTTTTTT
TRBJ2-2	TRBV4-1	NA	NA	CASSQVDLNTGELFF	TGCGCCAGCAGCCAAGTCGACTTGAACACCGGGGAGCTGTTTTTT
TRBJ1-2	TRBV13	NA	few	CASSLVQGVGYTF	TGTGCCAGCAGCTTAGTACAGGGTGTCGGCTACACCTTC
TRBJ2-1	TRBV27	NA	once	CASSLGKGKREQFF	TGTGCCAGCAGTTTAGGAAAGGGGAAACGGGAGCAGTTCTTC
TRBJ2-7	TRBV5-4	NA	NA	CASSSYDMFSYEQYF	TGTGCCAGCAGCTCCTATGACATGTTCTCCTACGAGCAGTACTTC
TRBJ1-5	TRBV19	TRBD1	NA	CASSRDRDQPQHF	TGTGCCAGTAGTAGGGACAGGGACCAGCCCCAGCATTTT
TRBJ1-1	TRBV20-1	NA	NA	CSASLNSEAFF	TGCAGTGCTAGCCTAAACAGTGAAGCTTTCTTT
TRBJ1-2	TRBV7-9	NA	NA	CASSSRRGFHTNYGYTF	TGTGCCAGCAGCTCCCGACGGGGGTTTCACACTAACTATGGCTACACCTTC
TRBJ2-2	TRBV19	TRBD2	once	CASSGGLATGELFF	TGTGCCAGTAGTGGGGGACTAGCCACCGGGGAGCTGTTTTTT
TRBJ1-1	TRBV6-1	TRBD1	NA	CASSVTGGTNTEAFF	TGTGCCAGCAGTGTTACAGGGGGTACGAACACTGAAGCTTTCTTT
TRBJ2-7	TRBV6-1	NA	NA	CASKGKGGAGYEQYF	TGTGCCAGCAAGGGGAAGGGGGGCGCGGGCTACGAGCAGTACTTC
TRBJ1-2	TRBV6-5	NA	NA	CASSYSTRDGYTF	TGTGCCAGCAGTTACTCAACAAGGGATGGCTACACCTTC
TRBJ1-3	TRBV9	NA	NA	CASSGTGSGNTIYF	TGTGCCAGCAGCGGAACAGGGTCTGGAAACACCATATATTTT
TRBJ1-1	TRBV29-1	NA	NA	CSVVYTEAFF	TGCAGCGTTGTATACACTGAAGCTTTCTTT
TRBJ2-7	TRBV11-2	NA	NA	CASSLDRGSEQYF	TGTGCCAGCAGCTTAGACAGGGGTTCCGAGCAGTACTTC
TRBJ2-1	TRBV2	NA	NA	CASSPYNEQFF	TGTGCCAGCAGTCCATACAATGAGCAGTTCTTC
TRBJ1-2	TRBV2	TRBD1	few	CASSPQWTTGDGYTF	TGTGCCAGCAGCCCCCAGTGGACGACAGGGGATGGCTACACCTTC
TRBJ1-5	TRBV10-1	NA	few	CASSEGNQPQHF	TGCGCCAGCAGTGAGGGGAATCAGCCCCAGCATTTT
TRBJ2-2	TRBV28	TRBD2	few	CASSAGGSNTGELFF	TGTGCCAGCTCCGCCGGCGGGAGTAACACCGGGGAGCTGTTTTTT
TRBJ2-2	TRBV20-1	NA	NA	CSAHGPGELFF	TGCAGTGCCCACGGCCCCGGGGAGCTGTTTTTT
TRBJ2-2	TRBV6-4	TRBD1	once	CASSRSGTGANTGELFF	TGTGCCAGCAGCCGCTCCGGGACAGGGGCGAACACCGGGGAGCTGTTTTTT
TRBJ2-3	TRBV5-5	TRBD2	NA	CASSLRLAGADTQYF	TGTGCCAGCAGCTTGCGACTAGCGGGAGCCGATACGCAGTATTTT
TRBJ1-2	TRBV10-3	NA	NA	CASHSGMVQASYGYTF	TGTGCCTCGCACTCGGGAATGGTCCAAGCGAGCTATGGCTACACCTTC
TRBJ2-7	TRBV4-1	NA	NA	CASSQVEVSYEQYF	TGCGCCAGCAGCCAAGTTGAAGTGTCCTACGAGCAGTACTTC
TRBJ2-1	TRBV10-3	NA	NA	CAIRGDSAYNEQFF	TGTGCCATCAGGGGGGACTCCGCCTACAATGAGCAGTTCTTC